The TCR beta chain described here comes from a study of sequential checkpoint blockade in melanoma. Overall study: Both treatment sequences were followed by maintenance nivolumab.

The protocol was immunoSEQ multiplex PCR, while the TCRdb copy is restricted to in-frame clones and leaves out a portion. Here the sample spans over 10,000 clones, roughly 82% being singletons. Indicated treatment: randomized to nivolumab then ipilimumab (arm A) or the reverse (arm B). Patients had received no earlier DNA-damaging chemotherapy. From thawed PBMCs, live CD3+CD8+ cells negative for CD19 and CD56 were sorted. CDR3 size: 14 residues. V was clipped by 4 bases and J by 4 bases; unmatched bases: 4. The germline V gene has CDR1 MNHEY and CDR2 SVGAGI. This clonotype was sampled from a human donor with melanoma. Sequencing was performed on CD8+ T cells sorted from blood (inferred from file names), taken from a patient given nivolumab and ipilimumab in sequence. The V and J genes are TRBV6-5 and TRBJ2-5; 9 bases align to TRBD1. CDR3 region: CASSSTGGAETQYF. In DNA, the CDR3 is TGTGCCAGCAGTTCCACAGGGGGCGCAGAGACCCAGTACTTC.